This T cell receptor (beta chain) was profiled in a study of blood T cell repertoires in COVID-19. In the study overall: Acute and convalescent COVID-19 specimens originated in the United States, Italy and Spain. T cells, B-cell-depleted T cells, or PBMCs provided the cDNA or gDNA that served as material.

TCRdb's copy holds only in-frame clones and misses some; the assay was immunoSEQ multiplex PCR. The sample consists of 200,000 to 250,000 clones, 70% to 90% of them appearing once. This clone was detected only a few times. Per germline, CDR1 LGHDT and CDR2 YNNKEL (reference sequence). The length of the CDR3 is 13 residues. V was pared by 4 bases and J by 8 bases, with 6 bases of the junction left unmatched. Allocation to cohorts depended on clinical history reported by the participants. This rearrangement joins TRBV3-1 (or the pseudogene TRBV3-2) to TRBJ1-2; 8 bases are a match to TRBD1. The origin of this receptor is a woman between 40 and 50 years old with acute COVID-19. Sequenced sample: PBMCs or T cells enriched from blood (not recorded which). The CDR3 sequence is CASSLEAGGGYTF. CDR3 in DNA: TGTGCCAGCAGCCTTGAGGCAGGGGGCGGCTACACCTTC.